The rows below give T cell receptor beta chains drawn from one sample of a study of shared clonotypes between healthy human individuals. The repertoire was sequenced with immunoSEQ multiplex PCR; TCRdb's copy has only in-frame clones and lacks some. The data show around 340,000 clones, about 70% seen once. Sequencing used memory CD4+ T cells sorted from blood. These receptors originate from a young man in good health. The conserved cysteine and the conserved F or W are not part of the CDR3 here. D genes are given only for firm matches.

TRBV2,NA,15,ASSEATGLLAKNIQY
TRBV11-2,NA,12,ASSLEARIYEQY
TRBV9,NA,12,ASSVAQVGETQY
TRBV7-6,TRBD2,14,ASSSQLASGVNEQF
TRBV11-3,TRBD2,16,ASSLDLMGLAPTGELF
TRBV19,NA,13,ASSPQQSGANVLT
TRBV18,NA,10,ASSPGVAVQY
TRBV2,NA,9,ASSDSKTQY
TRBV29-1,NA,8,SVRTDTQY
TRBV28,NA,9,ASSIGNTIY
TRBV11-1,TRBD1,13,ASSLGQGATGELF
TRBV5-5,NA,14,ASIPDMLTRSYEQY
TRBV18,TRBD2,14,ASSPLETSVVGEQF
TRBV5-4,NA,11,ASLAAGTGELF
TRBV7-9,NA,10,ASSLALGQEY
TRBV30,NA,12,AWTGQGRNYGYT
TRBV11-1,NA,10,ASSLYYNEQF
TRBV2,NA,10,ASIQMVGEQF
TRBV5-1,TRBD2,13,ASSLEGSGRLEQY
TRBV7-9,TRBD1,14,ASSRGQVDSNQPQH
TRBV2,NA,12,ASSRDGGNQPQH
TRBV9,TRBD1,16,ASSLGTGGAPRAAEAF
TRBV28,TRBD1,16,ASSSYSGTGPGGNTIY
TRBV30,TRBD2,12,AWMITGGTYEQY
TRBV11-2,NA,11,ASSLDRRDTIY
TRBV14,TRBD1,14,ASSRNAGTGYAEAF
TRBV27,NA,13,ASSFLSGSSTEAF